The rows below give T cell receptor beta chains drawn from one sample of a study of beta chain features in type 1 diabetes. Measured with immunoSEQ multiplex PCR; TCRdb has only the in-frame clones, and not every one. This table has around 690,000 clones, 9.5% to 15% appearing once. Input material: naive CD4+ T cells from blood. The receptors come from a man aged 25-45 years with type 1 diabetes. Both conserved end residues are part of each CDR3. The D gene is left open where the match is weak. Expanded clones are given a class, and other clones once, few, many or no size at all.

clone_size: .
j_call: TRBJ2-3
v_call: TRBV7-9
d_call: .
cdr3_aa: CASSPLAPSTDTQYF
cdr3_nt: TGTGCCAGCAGCCCACTAGCCCCTAGCACAGATACGCAGTATTTT

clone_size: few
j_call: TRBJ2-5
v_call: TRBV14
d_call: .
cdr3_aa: CASSLWSPGQETQYF
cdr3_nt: TGTGCCAGCAGCCTATGGTCCCCAGGGCAAGAGACCCAGTACTTC

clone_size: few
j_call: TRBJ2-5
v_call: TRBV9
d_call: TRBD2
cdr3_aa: CASSSGTRQETQYF
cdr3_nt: TGTGCCAGCAGCTCCGGGACTAGGCAAGAGACCCAGTACTTC

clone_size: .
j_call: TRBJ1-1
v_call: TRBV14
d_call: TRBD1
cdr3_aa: CASSQVTGGLEAFF
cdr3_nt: TGTGCCAGCAGCCAAGTTACAGGGGGCCTTGAAGCTTTCTTT

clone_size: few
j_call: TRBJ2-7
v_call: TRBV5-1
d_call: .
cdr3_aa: CASSLSSYEQYF
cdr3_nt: TGCGCCAGCAGCTTGAGCTCCTACGAGCAGTACTTC

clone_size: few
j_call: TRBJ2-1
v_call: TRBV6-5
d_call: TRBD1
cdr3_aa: CASNGGQGVNEQFF
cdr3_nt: TGTGCCAGCAATGGGGGACAGGGGGTCAATGAGCAGTTCTTC

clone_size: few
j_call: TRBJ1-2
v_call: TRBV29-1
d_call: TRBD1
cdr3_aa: CSVEGFSGQGPSGYTF
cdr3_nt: TGCAGCGTTGAAGGATTCTCAGGACAGGGGCCGTCTGGCTACACCTTC

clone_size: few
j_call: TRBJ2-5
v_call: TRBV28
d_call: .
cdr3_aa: CASSQETQYF
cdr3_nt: TGTGCCAGCTCTCAAGAGACCCAGTACTTC

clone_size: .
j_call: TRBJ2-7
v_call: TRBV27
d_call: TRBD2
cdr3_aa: CASSLEAGVSYEQYF
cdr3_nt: TGTGCCAGCAGTTTAGAAGCGGGGGTGTCCTACGAGCAGTACTTC

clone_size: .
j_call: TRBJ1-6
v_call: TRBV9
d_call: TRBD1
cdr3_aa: CASSVVPGQGNSPLHF
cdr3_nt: TGTGCCAGCAGCGTAGTCCCAGGACAGGGGAATTCACCCCTCCACTTT

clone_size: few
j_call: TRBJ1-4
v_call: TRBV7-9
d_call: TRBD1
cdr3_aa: CASSLALGDRAEKLFF
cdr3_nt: TGTGCCAGCAGCTTAGCGCTGGGGGACAGGGCGGAAAAACTGTTTTTT

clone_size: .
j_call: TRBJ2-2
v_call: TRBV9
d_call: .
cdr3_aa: CASSPRGTETGELFF
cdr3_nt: TGTGCCAGCAGCCCACGAGGAACCGAGACCGGGGAGCTGTTTTTT

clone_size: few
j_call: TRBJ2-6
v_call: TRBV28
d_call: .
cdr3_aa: CASSEWGSGANVLTF
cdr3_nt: TGTGCCAGCAGTGAGTGGGGGTCTGGGGCCAACGTCCTGACTTTC

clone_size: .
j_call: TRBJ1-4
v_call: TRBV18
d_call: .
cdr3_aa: CASSPRTDEKLFF
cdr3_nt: TGTGCCAGCTCACCACGGACGGATGAAAAACTGTTTTTT

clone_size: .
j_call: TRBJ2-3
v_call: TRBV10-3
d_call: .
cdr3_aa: CAVTSSGADTQYF
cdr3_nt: TGTGCCGTGACGTCGAGTGGCGCAGATACGCAGTATTTT

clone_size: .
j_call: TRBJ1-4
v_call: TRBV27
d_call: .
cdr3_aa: CASSAFWASEKLFF
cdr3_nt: TGTGCCAGCAGTGCATTCTGGGCGAGCGAAAAACTGTTTTTT